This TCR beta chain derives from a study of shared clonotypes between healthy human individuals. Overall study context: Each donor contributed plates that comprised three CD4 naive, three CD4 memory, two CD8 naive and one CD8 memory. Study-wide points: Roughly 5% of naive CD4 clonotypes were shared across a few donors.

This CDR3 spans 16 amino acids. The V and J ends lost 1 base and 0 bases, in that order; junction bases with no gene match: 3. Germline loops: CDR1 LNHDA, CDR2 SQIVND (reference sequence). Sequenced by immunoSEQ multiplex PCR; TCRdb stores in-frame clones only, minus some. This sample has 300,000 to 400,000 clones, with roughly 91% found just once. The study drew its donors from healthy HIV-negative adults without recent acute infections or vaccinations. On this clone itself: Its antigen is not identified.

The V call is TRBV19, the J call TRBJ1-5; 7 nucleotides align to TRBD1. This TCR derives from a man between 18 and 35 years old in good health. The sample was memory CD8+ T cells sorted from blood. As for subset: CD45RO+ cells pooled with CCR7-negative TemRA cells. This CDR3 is CASSIGGGISNQPQHF. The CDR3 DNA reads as TGTGCCAGTAGTATAGGAGGGGGCATTAGCAATCAGCCCCAGCATTTT.